The sequence of this TCR beta chain was determined in a study of blood T cell repertoires in COVID-19. Study in general: Acute-phase and convalescent COVID-19 samples originated in the United States, Italy and Spain.

The V gene lost 2 bases and the J gene lost 6 bases, with 13 bases spanning the gap. CDR3 length: 15 amino acids. Germline V gene lookup returns CDR1 KGHDR and CDR2 SFDVKD. Original analysis: Reference gene primer amplification gave nucleated cell count estimates. Data came from immunoSEQ multiplex PCR; TCRdb stores just in-frame clones and leaves some out. That table supplies the V and J calls and clone size; D and trimming were determined from the DNA. The repertoire includes 45,000 to 70,000 clones, about nine tenths of them detected once, and 22% sits in the top ten. This chain joins TRBV24-1 and TRBJ2-1; TRBD2 might be the D (6 bases). The sequence was collected from a woman aged 80 or older with COVID-19, enrolled during active disease. The sample comprised peripheral blood. CDR3 nucleotide sequence: TGTGCCACCAGTGATTCCCGGACGGGGGTCAATGAGCAGTTCTTC. Translating gives CATSDSRTGVNEQFF.